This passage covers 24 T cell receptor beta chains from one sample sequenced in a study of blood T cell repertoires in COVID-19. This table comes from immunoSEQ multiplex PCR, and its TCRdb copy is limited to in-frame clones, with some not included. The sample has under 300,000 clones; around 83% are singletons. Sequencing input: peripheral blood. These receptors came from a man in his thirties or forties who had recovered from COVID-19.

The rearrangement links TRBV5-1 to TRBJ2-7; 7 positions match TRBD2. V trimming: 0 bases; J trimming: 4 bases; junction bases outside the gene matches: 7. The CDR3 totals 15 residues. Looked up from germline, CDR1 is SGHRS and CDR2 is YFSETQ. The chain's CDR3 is CASSLGGTTEYEQYF. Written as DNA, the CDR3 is TGCGCCAGCAGCTTGGGGGGGACTACAGAGTACGAGCAGTACTTC.

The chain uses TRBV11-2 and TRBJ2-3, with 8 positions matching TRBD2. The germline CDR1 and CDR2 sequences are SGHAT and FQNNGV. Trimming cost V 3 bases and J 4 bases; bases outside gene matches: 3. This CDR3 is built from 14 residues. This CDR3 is CASSFNGGADTQYF. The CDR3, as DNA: TGTGCCAGCAGCTTCAACGGGGGGGCAGATACGCAGTATTTT.

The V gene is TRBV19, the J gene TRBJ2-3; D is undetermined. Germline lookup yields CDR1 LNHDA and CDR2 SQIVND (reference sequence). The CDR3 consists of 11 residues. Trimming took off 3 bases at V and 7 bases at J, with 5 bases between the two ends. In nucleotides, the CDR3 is TGTGCCAGTAGTATGGAGTATACGCAGTATTTT. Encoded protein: CASSMEYTQYF.

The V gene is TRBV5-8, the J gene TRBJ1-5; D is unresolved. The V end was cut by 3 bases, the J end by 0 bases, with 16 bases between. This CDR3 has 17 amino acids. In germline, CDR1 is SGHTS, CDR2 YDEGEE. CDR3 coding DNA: TGTGCCAGCAGCTACAATAATGCGGGCCTTAGCAATCAGCCCCAGCATTTT. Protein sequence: CASSYNNAGLSNQPQHF. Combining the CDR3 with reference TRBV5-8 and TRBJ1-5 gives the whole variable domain EAGVTQSPTHLIKTRGQQATLRCSPISGHTSVYWYQQALGLGLQFLLWYDEGEERNRGNFPPRFSGRQFPNYSSELNVNALELEDSALYLCASSYNNAGLSNQPQHFGDGTRLSIL.

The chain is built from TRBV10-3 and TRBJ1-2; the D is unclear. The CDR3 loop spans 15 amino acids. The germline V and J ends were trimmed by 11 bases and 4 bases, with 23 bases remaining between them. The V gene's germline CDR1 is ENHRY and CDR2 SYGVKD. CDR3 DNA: TGTGCCGCCAACGCAGGCGCCAGAACTCCCTATGGCTACACCTTC. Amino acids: CAANAGARTPYGYTF.

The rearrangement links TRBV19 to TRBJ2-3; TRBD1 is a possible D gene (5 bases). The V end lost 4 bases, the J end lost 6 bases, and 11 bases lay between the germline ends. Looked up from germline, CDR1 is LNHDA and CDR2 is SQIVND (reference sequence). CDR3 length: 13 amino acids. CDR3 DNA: TGTGCCAGTAGTACCAGGGTGTCGGATACGCAGTATTTT. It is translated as CASSTRVSDTQYF.

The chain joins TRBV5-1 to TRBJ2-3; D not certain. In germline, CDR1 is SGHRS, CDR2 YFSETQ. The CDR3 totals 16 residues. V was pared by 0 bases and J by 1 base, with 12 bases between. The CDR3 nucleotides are TGCGCCAGCAGCTTGGGGGCGACAAAACGCACAGATACGCAGTATTTT. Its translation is CASSLGATKRTDTQYF.

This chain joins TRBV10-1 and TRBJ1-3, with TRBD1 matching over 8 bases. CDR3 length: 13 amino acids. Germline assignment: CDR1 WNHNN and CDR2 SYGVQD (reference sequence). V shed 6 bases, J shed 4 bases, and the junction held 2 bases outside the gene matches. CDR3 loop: CASSRTGGNTIYF. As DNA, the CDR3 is TGCGCCAGCAGCCGGACAGGGGGAAACACCATATATTTT.

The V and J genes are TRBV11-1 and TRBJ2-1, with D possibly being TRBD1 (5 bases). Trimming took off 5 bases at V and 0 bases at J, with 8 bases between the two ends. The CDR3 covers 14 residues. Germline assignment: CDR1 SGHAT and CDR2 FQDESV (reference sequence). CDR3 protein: CASSDSLSYNEQFF. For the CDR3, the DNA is TGTGCCAGCAGCGACAGCCTCTCCTACAATGAGCAGTTCTTC.

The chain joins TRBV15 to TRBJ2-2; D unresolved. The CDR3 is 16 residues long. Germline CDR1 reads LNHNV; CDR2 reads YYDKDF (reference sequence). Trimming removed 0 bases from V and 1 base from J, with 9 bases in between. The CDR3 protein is CATSRDMGRNTGELFF. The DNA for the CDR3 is TGTGCCACCAGCAGAGATATGGGCAGGAACACCGGGGAGCTGTTTTTT.

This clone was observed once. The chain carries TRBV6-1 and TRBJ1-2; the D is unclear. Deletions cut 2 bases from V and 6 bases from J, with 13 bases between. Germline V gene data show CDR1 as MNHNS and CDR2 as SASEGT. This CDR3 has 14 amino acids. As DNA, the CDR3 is TGTGCCAGCAGTGAATCACCCTGGAGGGATGGCTACACCTTC. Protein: CASSESPWRDGYTF.

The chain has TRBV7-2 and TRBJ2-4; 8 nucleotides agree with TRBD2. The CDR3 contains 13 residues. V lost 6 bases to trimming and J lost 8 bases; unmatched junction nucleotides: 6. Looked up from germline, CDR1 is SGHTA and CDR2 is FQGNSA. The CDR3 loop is CASREAGADIQYF. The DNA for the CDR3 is TGTGCCAGCAGAGAAGCGGGGGCGGACATTCAGTACTTC.

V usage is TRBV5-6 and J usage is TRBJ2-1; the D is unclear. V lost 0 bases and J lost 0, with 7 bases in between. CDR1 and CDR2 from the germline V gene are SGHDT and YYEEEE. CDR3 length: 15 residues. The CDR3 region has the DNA TGTGCCAGCAGCTTGGGCAGTTTCTCCTACAATGAGCAGTTCTTC. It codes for CASSLGSFSYNEQFF.

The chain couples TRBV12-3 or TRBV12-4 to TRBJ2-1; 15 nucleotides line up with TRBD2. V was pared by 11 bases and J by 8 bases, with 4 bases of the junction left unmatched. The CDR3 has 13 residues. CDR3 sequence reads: CAGTSGGWDEQFF. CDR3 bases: TGTGCCGGGACTAGCGGGGGGTGGGATGAGCAGTTCTTC.

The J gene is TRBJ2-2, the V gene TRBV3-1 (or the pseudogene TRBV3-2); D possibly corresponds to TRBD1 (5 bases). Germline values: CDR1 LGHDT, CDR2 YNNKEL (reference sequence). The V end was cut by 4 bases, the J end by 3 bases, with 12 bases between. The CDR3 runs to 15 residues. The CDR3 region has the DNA TGTGCCAGCAGCCGGGGCAGGGCAGACACCGGGGAGCTGTTTTTT. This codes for CASSRGRADTGELFF.

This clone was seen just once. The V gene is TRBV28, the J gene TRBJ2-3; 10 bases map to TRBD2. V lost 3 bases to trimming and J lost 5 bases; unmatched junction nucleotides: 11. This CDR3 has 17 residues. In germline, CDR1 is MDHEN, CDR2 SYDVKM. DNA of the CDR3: TGTGCCAGCAGTTTCGATCCTAGCGGGGGTGCAGGAGATACGCAGTATTTT. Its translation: CASSFDPSGGAGDTQYF.

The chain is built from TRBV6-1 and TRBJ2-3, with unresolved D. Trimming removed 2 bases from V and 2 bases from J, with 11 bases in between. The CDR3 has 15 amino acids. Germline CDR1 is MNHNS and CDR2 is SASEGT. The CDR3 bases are TGTGCCAGCAGTGAAATAACCAGGATCACAGATACGCAGTATTTT. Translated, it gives CASSEITRITDTQYF.

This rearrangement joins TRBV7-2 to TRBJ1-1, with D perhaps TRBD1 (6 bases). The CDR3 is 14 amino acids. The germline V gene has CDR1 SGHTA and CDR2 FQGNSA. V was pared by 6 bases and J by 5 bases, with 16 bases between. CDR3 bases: TGTGCCAGCAGTCCACAGGGAAGATCGACTGAAGCTTTCTTT. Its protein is CASSPQGRSTEAFF.

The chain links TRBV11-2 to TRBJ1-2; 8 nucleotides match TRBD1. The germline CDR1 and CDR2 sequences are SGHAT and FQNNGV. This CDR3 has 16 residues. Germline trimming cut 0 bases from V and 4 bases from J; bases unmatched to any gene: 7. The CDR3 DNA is TGTGCCAGCAGCTTAGATGCGAGGCAGGGGGCCTATGGCTACACCTTC. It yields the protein CASSLDARQGAYGYTF. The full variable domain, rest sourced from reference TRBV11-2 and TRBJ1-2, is EAGVAQSPRYKIIEKRQSVAFWCNPISGHATLYWYQQILGQGPKLLIQFQNNGVVDDSQLPKDRFSAERLKGVDSTLKIQPAKLEDSAVYLCASSLDARQGAYGYTFGSGTRLTVV.

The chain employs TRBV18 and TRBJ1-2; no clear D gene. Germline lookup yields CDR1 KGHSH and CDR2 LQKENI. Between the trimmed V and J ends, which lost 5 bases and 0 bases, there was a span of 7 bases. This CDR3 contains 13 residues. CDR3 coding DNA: TGTGCCAGCTCAACAAATGCTAACTATGGCTACACCTTC. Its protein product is CASSTNANYGYTF.

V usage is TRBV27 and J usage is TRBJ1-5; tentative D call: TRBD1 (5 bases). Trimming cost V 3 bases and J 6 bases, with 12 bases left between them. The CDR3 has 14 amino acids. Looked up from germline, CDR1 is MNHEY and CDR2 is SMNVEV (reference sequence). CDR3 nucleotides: TGTGCCAGCAGTTTTACGGGGGGTGGTCAGCCCCAGCATTTT. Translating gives CASSFTGGGQPQHF.

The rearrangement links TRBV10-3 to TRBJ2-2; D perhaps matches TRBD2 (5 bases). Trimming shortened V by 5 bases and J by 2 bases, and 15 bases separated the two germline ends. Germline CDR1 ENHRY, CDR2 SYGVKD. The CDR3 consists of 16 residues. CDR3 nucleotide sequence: TGTGCCATCAGTAAGGGATCGGGGTCTAACACCGGGGAGCTGTTTTTT. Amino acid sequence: CAISKGSGSNTGELFF.

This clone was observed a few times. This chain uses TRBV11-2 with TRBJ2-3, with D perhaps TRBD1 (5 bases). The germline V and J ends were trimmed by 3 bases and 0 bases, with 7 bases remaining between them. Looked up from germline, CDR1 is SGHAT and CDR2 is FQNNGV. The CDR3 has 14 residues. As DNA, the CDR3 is TGTGCCAGCAGCTTTCAGGGAAGCACAGATACGCAGTATTTT. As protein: CASSFQGSTDTQYF.

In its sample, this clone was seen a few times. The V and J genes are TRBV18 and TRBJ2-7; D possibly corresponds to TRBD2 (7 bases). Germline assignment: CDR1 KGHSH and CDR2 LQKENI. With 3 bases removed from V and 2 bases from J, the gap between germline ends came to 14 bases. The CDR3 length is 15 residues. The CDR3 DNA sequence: TGTGCCAGCTCACCGGGGGCCGGGGGGACCTACGAGCAGTACGTC. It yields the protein CASSPGAGGTYEQYV.